One and the same sample provided the 13 T cell receptor beta chains below, sequenced in a study of beta chain features in type 1 diabetes (dated by TCRdb to 2017 to 2018). The study at large found these results: Type 1 diabetes patients showed a moderate but significant shortening of TCRB CDR3 length in all four CD4+ subsets.

The protocol used for the library was the immunoSEQ multiplex PCR assay. The entire amount of isolated RNA was reverse transcribed using the High Capacity cDNA Reverse Transcription Kit, so the sequenced TCRB transcripts were expressed ones. The source is immuneACCESS, and TCRdb retained only in-frame sequences with V and J called. Part of the clones is not carried over; for the studies checked, unresolved V genes explain less than half of this, and the remainder is unexplained. The sample table contains roughly 250,000 clones; only one count was recorded for over 20% of them. The leading ten clones occupy less than 0.035% of the sample. These receptors are not linked to any known antigen. Sequenced: naive CD4+ T cells from blood. Reading the label with the study, this specimen's cell subset or site is: true naive CD4+ T cells. These receptors came from a woman in her thirties or forties with type 1 diabetes.

V and J are TRBV28 and TRBJ1-2; D remains ambiguous. The CDR3 spans 11 residues. Germline CDR1 and CDR2: MDHEN and SYDVKM. Deletions cut 5 bases from V and 8 bases from J, with 9 bases between. The CDR3 sequence: CASSVARGYTF. In DNA form, the CDR3 reads TGTGCCAGCAGTGTAGCTAGGGGCTACACCTTC.

This clone was picked up one time. V gene TRBV15 combines with J gene TRBJ2-5; 10 bases line up with TRBD1. The CDR3 spans 13 residues. Trimming took 5 bases from V and 11 from J; bases not matched to a gene: 8. Germline V CDR1 and CDR2: LNHNV, YYDKDF (reference sequence). Written as DNA, the CDR3 is TGTGCCACCAGCCGGGACAGGGGACGAGGGCAGTACTTC. This sequence encodes CATSRDRGRGQYF.

The sample holds a few counts of this clone. The J gene is TRBJ1-1, the V gene TRBV9, with D perhaps matching TRBD1 (6 bases). Germline V CDR1 and CDR2: SGDLS, YYNGEE. The CDR3 length is 14 residues. The V and J ends lost 4 bases and 2 bases respectively, with 12 bases between them. The CDR3 DNA sequence: TGTGCCAGCAGCCCTATACAGGGAAACACTGAAGCTTTCTTT. Translating it yields CASSPIQGNTEAFF. Full variable domain (rest looked up from reference TRBV9 and TRBJ1-1): DSGVTQTPKHLITATGQRVTLRCSPRSGDLSVYWYQQSLDQGLQFLIQYYNGEERAKGNILERFSAQQFPDLHSELNLSSLELGDSALYFCASSPIQGNTEAFFGQGTRLTVV.

This clone showed up just once. The J gene is TRBJ1-1, the V gene TRBV15; TRBD1 might be the D (5 bases). Germline CDR1 reads LNHNV; CDR2 reads YYDKDF (reference sequence). The CDR3 totals 17 residues. V was shortened by 3 bases and J by 1 base, with 18 bases between the two germline ends. The CDR3 here is CATSRDTGATRNTEAFF. The CDR3 DNA follows: TGTGCCACCAGCAGGGACACAGGAGCAACCCGGAACACTGAAGCTTTCTTT.

There are a few counts of this clone. The same CDR3 is also encoded by other DNA sequences in this sample. The chain employs TRBV28 and TRBJ2-2; TRBD1 agrees at 8 bases. Germline assignment: CDR1 MDHEN and CDR2 SYDVKM. The trim removed 4 bases at V and 6 bases at J, leaving 1 base unmatched. The CDR3 has 13 residues. The CDR3 nucleotides are TGTGCCAGCAGTTCACAGGGGGCCGGGGAGCTGTTTTTT. It translates to CASSSQGAGELFF.

The chain combines TRBV25-1 with TRBJ1-2, with 7 positions matching TRBD1. The V segment lost 5 bases and the J segment 11 bases; nucleotides outside the gene matches: 11. Germline V gene data show CDR1 as MGHDK and CDR2 as SYGVNS. The CDR3 runs to 13 residues. The CDR3 DNA reads as TGTGCCAGCAGTTCGCTCGGACAGGAAGGTTACACCTTC. The encoded protein is CASSSLGQEGYTF.

This clone was recorded a few times. The chain recombines TRBV4-1 with TRBJ1-5; no clear D gene. Germline CDR1 is MGHRA and CDR2 is YSYEKL. Trimming cost V 7 bases and J 5 bases, with 12 bases left between them. CDR3 length: 13 amino acids. CDR3 DNA: TGCGCCAGCACCTACAGAGAATATCAGCCCCAGCATTTT. Protein sequence: CASTYREYQPQHF.

The V gene is TRBV7-9, the J gene TRBJ1-1; 8 bases fit TRBD1. The germline gives CDR1 SEHNR, CDR2 FQNEAQ (reference sequence). This CDR3 region has 16 residues. Trimming took 1 base from V and 4 from J; bases not matched to a gene: 8. CDR3 protein: CASSLEVTGARTEAFF. CDR3 bases: TGTGCCAGCAGCTTAGAAGTGACAGGGGCTCGCACTGAAGCTTTCTTT. Full variable domain (remainder filled in from reference TRBV7-9 and TRBJ1-1): DTGVSQNPRHKITKRGQNVTFRCDPISEHNRLYWYRQTLGQGPEFLTYFQNEAQLEKSRLLSDRFSAERPKGSFSTLEIQRTEQGDSAMYLCASSLEVTGARTEAFFGQGTRLTVV.

This clone came up a few times. The chain employs TRBV9 and TRBJ2-2; 12 positions agree with TRBD2. Per the germline V gene, CDR1 is SGDLS and CDR2 is YYNGEE. V gave up 0 bases and J gave up 4 bases; unmatched junction bases: 7. CDR3 length: 18 residues. CDR3 sequence (DNA): TGTGCCAGCAGCGTAGGGCTAGCGGGGGGGCTTGGCACCGGGGAGCTGTTTTTT. It is translated as CASSVGLAGGLGTGELFF.

This clone has a single count. The CDR3 reads CASSFQGLSYNEQFF. CDR3 DNA sequence: TGCGCCAGCAGCTTCCAGGGCCTCTCCTACAATGAGCAGTTCTTC. This chain uses TRBV5-1 with TRBJ2-1; D is possibly TRBD1 (5 bases). V gave up 2 bases and J gave up 0 bases, with 9 bases separating them. The CDR3 length is 15 residues. Germline V gene sequence: CDR1 SGHRS, CDR2 YFSETQ.

In its sample, this clone was seen a few times. Written as DNA, the CDR3 is TGTGCCAGCAGCTTACAAGCGGGATCGGATGGCTACACCTTC. Protein product: CASSLQAGSDGYTF. This chain connects TRBV7-3 to TRBJ1-2; D remains ambiguous. The CDR3 is 14 residues long. Between the trimmed V and J ends, which lost 2 bases and 6 bases, there was a span of 13 bases. In germline, CDR1 is SGHTA, CDR2 FQGTGA.

As DNA, the CDR3 is TGCAGTGCTAGCGGGAACACTGAAGCTTTCTTT. It specifies CSASGNTEAFF. The rearrangement links TRBV20-1 to TRBJ1-1; D remains unclear. Trimming took 3 bases from V and 1 from J, leaving 3 bases between them. Germline CDR1 DFQATT, CDR2 SNEGSKA (reference sequence). The CDR3 runs 11 residues.

This clone has only a few counts. This rearrangement joins TRBV6-1 to TRBJ2-7; 10 positions agree with TRBD1. The CDR3 totals 13 residues. Germline V gene data show CDR1 as MNHNS and CDR2 as SASEGT. Trimming took 3 bases from V and 9 from J; bases not matched to a gene: 5. CDR3 nucleotides: TGTGCCAGCAGTGACGACAGGGGGCTAAGGCAGTACTTC. Protein: CASSDDRGLRQYF.